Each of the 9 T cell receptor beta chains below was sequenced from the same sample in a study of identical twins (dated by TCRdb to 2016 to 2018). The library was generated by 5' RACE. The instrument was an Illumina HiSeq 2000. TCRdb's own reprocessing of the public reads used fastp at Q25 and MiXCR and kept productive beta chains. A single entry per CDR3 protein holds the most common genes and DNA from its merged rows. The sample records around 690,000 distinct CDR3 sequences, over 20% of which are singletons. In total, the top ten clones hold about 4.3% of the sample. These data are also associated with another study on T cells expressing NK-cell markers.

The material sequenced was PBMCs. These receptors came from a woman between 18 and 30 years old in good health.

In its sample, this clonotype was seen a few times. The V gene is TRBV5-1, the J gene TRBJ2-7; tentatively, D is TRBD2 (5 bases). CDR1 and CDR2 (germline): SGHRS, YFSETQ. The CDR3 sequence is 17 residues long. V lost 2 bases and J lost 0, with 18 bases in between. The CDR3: CASSFAGATRTSYEQYF. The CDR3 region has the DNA TGCGCCAGCAGCTTTGCGGGCGCGACTCGAACCTCCTACGAGCAGTACTTC.

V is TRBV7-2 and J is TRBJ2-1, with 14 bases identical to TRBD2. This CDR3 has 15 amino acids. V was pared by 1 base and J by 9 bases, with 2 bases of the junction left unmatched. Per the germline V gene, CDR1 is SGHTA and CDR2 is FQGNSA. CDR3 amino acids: CASSLGTSGRTEQFF. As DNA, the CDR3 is TGTGCCAGCAGCTTAGGGACTAGCGGGAGGACTGAGCAGTTCTTC.

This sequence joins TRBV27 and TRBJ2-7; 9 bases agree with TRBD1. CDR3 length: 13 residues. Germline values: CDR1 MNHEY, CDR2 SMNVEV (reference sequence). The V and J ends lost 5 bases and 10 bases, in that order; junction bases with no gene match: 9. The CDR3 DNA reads TGTGCCAGCAGTCCAGGGACAGGGTTTGATCAGTACTTC. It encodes CASSPGTGFDQYF.

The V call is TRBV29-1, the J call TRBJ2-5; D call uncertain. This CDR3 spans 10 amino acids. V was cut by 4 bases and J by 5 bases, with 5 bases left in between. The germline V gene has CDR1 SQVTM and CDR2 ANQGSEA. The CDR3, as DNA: TGCAGCGTTGCGTTGGAGACCCAGTACTTC. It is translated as CSVALETQYF.

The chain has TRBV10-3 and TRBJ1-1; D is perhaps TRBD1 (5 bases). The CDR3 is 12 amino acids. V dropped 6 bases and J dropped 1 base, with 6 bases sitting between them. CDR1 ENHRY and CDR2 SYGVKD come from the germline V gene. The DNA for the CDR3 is TGTGCCATCAGAGGACAGAACACTGAAGCTTTCTTT. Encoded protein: CAIRGQNTEAFF.

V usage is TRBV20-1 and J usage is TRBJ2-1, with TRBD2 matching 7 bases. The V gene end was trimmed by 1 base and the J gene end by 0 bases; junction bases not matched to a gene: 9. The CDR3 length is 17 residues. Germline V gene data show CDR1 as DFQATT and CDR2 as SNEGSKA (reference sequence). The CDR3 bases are TGCAGTGCTAGAGCCCGGGGGGTCCTGAGCTCCTACAATGAGCAGTTCTTC. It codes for CSARARGVLSSYNEQFF.

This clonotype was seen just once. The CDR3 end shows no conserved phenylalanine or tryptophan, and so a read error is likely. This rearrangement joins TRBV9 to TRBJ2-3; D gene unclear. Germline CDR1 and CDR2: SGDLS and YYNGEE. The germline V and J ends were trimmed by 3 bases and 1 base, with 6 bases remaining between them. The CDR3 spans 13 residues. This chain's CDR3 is CASSALGTDTQYI. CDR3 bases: TGTGCCAGCAGCGCCCTAGGCACAGATACGCAGTATATT.

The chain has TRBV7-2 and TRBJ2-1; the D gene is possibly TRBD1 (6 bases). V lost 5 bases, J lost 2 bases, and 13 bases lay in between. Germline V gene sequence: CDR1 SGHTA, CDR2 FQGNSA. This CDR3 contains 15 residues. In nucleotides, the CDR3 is TGTGCCAGCAGCCTTGACAGGCAGCCCTACAATGAGCAGTTCTTC. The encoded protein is CASSLDRQPYNEQFF.

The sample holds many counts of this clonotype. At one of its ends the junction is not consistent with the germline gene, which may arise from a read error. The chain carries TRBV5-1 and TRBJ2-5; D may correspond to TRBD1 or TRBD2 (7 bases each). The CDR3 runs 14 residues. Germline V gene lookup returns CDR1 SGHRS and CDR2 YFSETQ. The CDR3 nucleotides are TGTGCCAGCAGCTTAGCAGGGGGGGAAGAGACCCAGTACTTC. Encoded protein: CASSLAGGEETQYF.